These T cell receptor beta chains were read from a single sample in a study of shared T cell receptors in the human thymus. TCRdb's copy holds only in-frame clones and misses some; the assay was immunoSEQ multiplex PCR. The data hold 500,000 to 550,000 clones, with approximately 80% observed a single time. The same data also contributed to another study, on human thymus T cells.

Sequenced input: thymocytes. These receptor sequences come from a boy under two years old with a congenital heart defect. Both conserved end residues are part of each CDR3. D genes are given only for firm matches. The size of a clone is reported for some rows only, either as once, few or many, or as a class for expanded clones.

>NA|TRBV7-2|NA|TRBJ2-7
TGTGCCAGCAGATTAAAGAGCGGAAGCTCCTACGAGCAGTACTTC
CASRLKSGSSYEQYF
>NA|TRBV20-1|once|TRBJ1-2
TGCAGTGCTTCCCCTTATGGCTACACCTTC
CSASPYGYTF
>NA|TRBV10-3|NA|TRBJ2-7
TGTGCCACCAGAATGGTCGGACAGTCCTACGAGCAGTACTTC
CATRMVGQSYEQYF
>NA|TRBV6-5|NA|TRBJ1-5
TGTGCCAGCAGTTCCCACTCGCCGGGGAGCAATCAGCCCCAGCATTTT
CASSSHSPGSNQPQHF
>TRBD1|TRBV28|NA|TRBJ2-7
TGTGCCAGCAGTTCGGGACAGGGGATGTACGAGCAGTACTTC
CASSSGQGMYEQYF
>NA|TRBV28|once|TRBJ1-5
TGTGCCAGCAGACCCAGCCGGCGGCATCAGCCCCAGCATTTT
CASRPSRRHQPQHF
>TRBD2|TRBV4-2|NA|TRBJ2-2
TGTGCCAGCAGCCAAGGAAAGCGGGAGGGCACCGGGGAGCTGTTTTTT
CASSQGKREGTGELFF
>TRBD2|TRBV7-9|once|TRBJ2-1
TGTGCCAGCAGCTTATTGGGCGGGGGGTCCTACAATGAGCAGTTCTTC
CASSLLGGGSYNEQFF
>NA|TRBV10-3|NA|TRBJ2-7
TGTGCCACCGGAGACGGCGGCTCCTACGAGCAGTACTTC
CATGDGGSYEQYF
>NA|TRBV4-3|NA|TRBJ2-3
TGCGCCAGCAGGAGGAAAAATAACAGCACAGATACGCAGTATTTT
CASRRKNNSTDTQYF
>NA|TRBV7-9|NA|TRBJ2-1
TGTGCCAGCAGCTTAAGCCCGTTAGCGTTAAGCTCCTACAATGAGCAGTTCTTC
CASSLSPLALSSYNEQFF
>NA|TRBV19|NA|TRBJ1-2
TGTGCCAGTAGTAGGGGGCGCGGCTATGGCTACACCTTC
CASSRGRGYGYTF
>TRBD1|TRBV18|NA|TRBJ1-2
TGTGCCAGCTCGCCGCGGACAGGGAACTATGGCTACACCTTC
CASSPRTGNYGYTF
>TRBD1|TRBV29-1|NA|TRBJ2-1
TGCAGCGTTGAAGACACCAGGGACAGGGGCGATGAGCAGTTCTTC
CSVEDTRDRGDEQFF
>NA|TRBV4-1|NA|TRBJ2-1
TGCGCCAGCAGCCCCCGTGTGTTCAATGAGCAGTTCTTC
CASSPRVFNEQFF
>TRBD2|TRBV7-9|NA|TRBJ2-1
TGTGCCAGCAGCTCCCTACTAGCGCCGAACTACAATGAGCAGTTCTTC
CASSSLLAPNYNEQFF
>TRBD2|TRBV27|NA|TRBJ2-1
TGTGCCAGCAGCCTGGCCCCGGGACTAGCGGGGGTCTCCTACAATGAGCAGTTCTTC
CASSLAPGLAGVSYNEQFF
>TRBD1|TRBV4-1|NA|TRBJ2-3
TGCGCCAGCAGCCAAGATCCCCCCACGGACAGGGTGGAAGATACGCAGTATTTT
CASSQDPPTDRVEDTQYF
>TRBD2|TRBV14|NA|TRBJ2-7
TGTGCCAGCAGCCAAGTAGGTCCGCGGGAGTTCTACGAGCAGTACTTC
CASSQVGPREFYEQYF
>NA|TRBV4-2|few|TRBJ1-5
TGTGCCAGCAGCCAAGATAATATGTCGAGTCCTAATCAGCCCCAGCATTTT
CASSQDNMSSPNQPQHF
>NA|TRBV4-1|once|TRBJ2-5
TGCGCCAGCAGCCAAGGCCGGCTAGCAGAGACCCAGTACTTC
CASSQGRLAETQYF
>TRBD2|TRBV13|NA|TRBJ2-7
TGTGCCAGCAGCGACTCGAGAAGGCGGGAGGTCGACTACGAGCAGTACTTC
CASSDSRRREVDYEQYF
>NA|TRBV4-1|once|TRBJ2-6
TGCGCCAGCAGCCAAGGACACTCTGGGGCCAACGTCCTGACTTTC
CASSQGHSGANVLTF
>TRBD1|TRBV4-1|NA|TRBJ2-3
TGCGCCAGCAGGATCTGGACAGGGGCCACAGATACGCAGTATTTT
CASRIWTGATDTQYF
>NA|TRBV7-2|once|TRBJ1-1
TGTGCCAGCAGCTTGAGTCGCAGGGCGGACGCCACTGAAGCTTTCTTT
CASSLSRRADATEAFF
>NA|TRBV27|NA|TRBJ1-5
TGTGCCAGCAGTTTACGTTTCCCGCAGTATAGCAATCAGCCCCAGCATTTT
CASSLRFPQYSNQPQHF
>NA|TRBV6-1|NA|TRBJ2-2
TGTGCCAGCAGTGAATTCTTTGGAGTAGCGCCAACCGGGGAGCTGTTTTTT
CASSEFFGVAPTGELFF
>NA|TRBV7-9|NA|TRBJ1-2
TGTGCCAGCAGGCAGACGGGGGATTGGGGCTACACCTTC
CASRQTGDWGYTF
>TRBD1|TRBV10-3|NA|TRBJ1-1
TGTGCCATCAGTGAGTCAAAGGGGGCGACAGGAAGTGAAGCTTTCTTT
CAISESKGATGSEAFF